This TCR beta chain emerged from a study of blood T cell repertoires in COVID-19. As for the study in general: Both acute and convalescent COVID-19 samples were obtained from the United States, Italy and Spain. PBMCs, B-cell-depleted T cells, or T cells were the source of the cDNA or gDNA that made up the material.

As regards this clone: Other DNA sequences in the same sample also yield this CDR3.

Original handling: Estimation of nucleated cell counts was performed using reference gene primer amplification. Clones were sequenced by immunoSEQ multiplex PCR, and TCRdb holds only the in-frame ones, with some missing. That table is the source of V, J and clone size, and D and trimming were worked out from the DNA. The data show about 210,000 clones, around 80% seen once. Germline V gene data show CDR1 as LGHNA and CDR2 as YSLEER. The V end was cut by 0 bases, the J end by 3 bases, with 10 bases between. This CDR3 is 15 amino acids long. The chain links TRBV4-3 to TRBJ2-3; maybe TRBD1 (5 bases). The sample was peripheral blood. This clonotype was sampled from a woman between 65 and 79 years old with acute or convalescent COVID-19. The CDR3 DNA follows: TGCGCCAGCAGCCAAGATGGGCAGGGAACAGATACGCAGTATTTT. Translating gives CASSQDGQGTDTQYF.